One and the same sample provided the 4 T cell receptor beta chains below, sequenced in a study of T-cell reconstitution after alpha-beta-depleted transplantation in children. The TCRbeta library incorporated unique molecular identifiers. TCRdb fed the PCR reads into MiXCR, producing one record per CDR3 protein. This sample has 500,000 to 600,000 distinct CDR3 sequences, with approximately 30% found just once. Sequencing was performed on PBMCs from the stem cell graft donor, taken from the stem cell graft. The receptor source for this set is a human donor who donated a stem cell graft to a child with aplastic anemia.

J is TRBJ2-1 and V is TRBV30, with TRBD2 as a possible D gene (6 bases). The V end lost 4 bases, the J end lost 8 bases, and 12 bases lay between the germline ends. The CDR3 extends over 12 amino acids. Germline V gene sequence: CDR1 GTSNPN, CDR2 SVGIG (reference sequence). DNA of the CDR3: TGTGCCTGGACGGGGTCGGGGGATGAGCAGTTCTTC. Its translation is CAWTGSGDEQFF.

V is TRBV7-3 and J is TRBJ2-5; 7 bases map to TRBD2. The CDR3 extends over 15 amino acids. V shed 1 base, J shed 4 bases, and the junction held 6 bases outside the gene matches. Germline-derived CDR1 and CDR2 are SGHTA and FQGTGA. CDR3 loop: CASSLKAGARETQYF. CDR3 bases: TGTGCCAGCAGCTTAAAGGCGGGAGCTAGAGAGACCCAGTACTTC.

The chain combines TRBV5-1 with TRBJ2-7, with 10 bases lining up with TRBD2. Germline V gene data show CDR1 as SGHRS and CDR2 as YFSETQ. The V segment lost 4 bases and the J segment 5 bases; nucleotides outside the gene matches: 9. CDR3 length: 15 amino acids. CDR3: CASSGATSGLNEQYF. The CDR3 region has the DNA TGCGCCAGCAGCGGCGCGACTAGCGGGCTGAACGAGCAGTACTTC.

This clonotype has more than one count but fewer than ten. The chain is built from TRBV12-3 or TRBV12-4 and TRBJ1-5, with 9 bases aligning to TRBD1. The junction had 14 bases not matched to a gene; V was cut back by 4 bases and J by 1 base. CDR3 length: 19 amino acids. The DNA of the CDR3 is TGTGCCAGCAGTTATTCACAGGGGGCAAGTACGGAGAGCAATCAGCCCCAGCATTTT. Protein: CASSYSQGASTESNQPQHF.